This TCR beta chain was identified in a study of radiation and T cells in renal cell carcinoma. Study results and limitations: Baseline intratumoral clonotype presence is unknown without pretreatment biopsies. In blood, top tumor clones expanded by 2 weeks, shrinking by 4.

Documented time point: baseline pretreatment blood. Treatment meaning: 15 Gy SBRT to primary tumor, nephrectomy 4 weeks later. Germline loops: CDR1 SNHLY, CDR2 FYNNEI. V lost 4 bases and J lost 1; bases outside the gene matches: 8. The CDR3 is made up of 17 amino acids. Clones were sequenced by immunoSEQ multiplex PCR, and TCRdb holds only the in-frame ones, with some missing. The sample contains about 22,000 clones, 80% of which appear only once. Concerning this clone itself: Its antigen is still unknown.

The clonotype was recovered from a man aged 60-69 years with renal cell carcinoma. The V gene is TRBV2, the J gene TRBJ2-5; 11 positions match TRBD2. The source was blood, collected from a patient whose treatment included radiotherapy and nephrectomy. The CDR3 here is CASSVLAGVSFQETQYF. The CDR3 nucleotides read TGTGCCAGCAGTGTACTAGCGGGAGTTTCCTTCCAAGAGACCCAGTACTTC.